Below are 5 T cell receptor beta chains sequenced from a single sample in a study of T cells in Graves' hyperthyroidism and ophthalmopathy. TCR beta CDR3 regions were amplified from RNA. Initially, a first-round RT-PCR of the TCR CDR3 employed the HTBI primer set. TCRdb re-called the multiplex PCR reads through MiXCR, storing one row per CDR3 protein. The data show more than 500,000 distinct CDR3 sequences, around 15% seen once. Sequences were obtained from blood. The receptors here all came from a woman in her twenties or thirties with Graves' hyperthyroidism.

The J gene is TRBJ2-1, the V gene TRBV7-3, with TRBD2 as a possible D gene (5 bases). CDR1 SGHTA and CDR2 FQGTGA come from the germline V gene. CDR3 length: 14 residues. The V end lost 8 bases, the J end lost 4 bases, and 15 bases lay between the germline ends. The CDR3 nucleotides read TGTGCCAGCTCCCTACATGGCGGGTACAATGAGCAGTTCTTC. Translation gives CASSLHGGYNEQFF.

This clonotype was recorded many times. V is TRBV20-1 and J is TRBJ2-1; 10 nucleotides line up with TRBD2. The CDR3 is made up of 15 amino acids. Germline assignment: CDR1 DFQATT and CDR2 SNEGSKA (reference sequence). J gave up 4 bases and V 4 bases, and 7 bases lay outside the gene matches. As DNA, the CDR3 is TGCAGTGCTACCAAGGGACTAGCGAATTACAATGAGCAGTTCTTC. It translates to CSATKGLANYNEQFF.

Comments on this clonotype: Being one base from a much bigger clone, this may be a read error. The J gene is TRBJ2-3, the V gene TRBV5-1, with D tentatively TRBD1 or TRBD2 (5 bases each). The germline gives CDR1 SGHRS, CDR2 YFSETQ. The CDR3 consists of 16 residues. The germline V and J ends were trimmed by 5 bases and 4 bases, with 20 bases remaining between them. The CDR3 nucleotides are TGCGCCAGCAGATTCTGGGGCGGGTCCTCAGCAGATACGCAGTATTTT. It encodes CASRFWGGSSADTQYF.

The rearrangement uses TRBV20-1 and TRBJ2-7; TRBD1 aligns across 7 bases. CDR3 length equals 14 residues. Unmatched junction bases numbered 10, after V lost 3 bases and J lost 5 bases. Germline CDR1 and CDR2: DFQATT and SNEGSKA (reference sequence). The CDR3 spells CSASRTGVGDEQYF. DNA of the CDR3: TGCAGTGCTAGCCGAACAGGGGTAGGCGACGAGCAGTACTTC.

The chain recombines TRBV7-8 with TRBJ1-5; D might be TRBD1 (5 bases). CDR1 is SGHVS and CDR2 is FQNEAQ in the germline V gene. The CDR3 runs to 17 residues. Trimming shortened V by 5 bases and J by 5 bases, and 22 bases separated the two germline ends. The CDR3 coding sequence is TGTGCCAGCAGCCTAAGTAGGTCGGCAGGGCGGTATCAGCCCCAGCATTTT. It is translated as CASSLSRSAGRYQPQHF.